Sequencing of this TCR beta chain was carried out in a study of blood T cell repertoires in COVID-19. Study details: COVID-19 samples from acute and convalescent phases originated in the United States, Italy and Spain. The cDNA or gDNA used as material had been derived from T cells, B-cell-depleted T cells, or PBMCs.

CDR1 is MNHEY, CDR2 SVGAGI, per germline. CDR3 length equals 15 residues. Unmatched junction bases numbered 1, after V lost 3 bases and J lost 0 bases. As originally analysed: Quantification of nucleated cells was approximated via reference gene primer amplification. The table came from immunoSEQ multiplex PCR; TCRdb's copy has only in-frame clones and leaves some out. The DNA was the basis for D and trimming; V, J and clone size are from that table. The sample comprises some 48,000 clones, around 83% of which are singletons, and around 5.3% rests with the top ten. V gene TRBV6-5 combines with J gene TRBJ1-3; 8 bases fit TRBD1. What was sequenced was peripheral blood. The source is a human donor in a cohort sampled during active COVID-19. The CDR3 coding sequence is TGTGCCAGCAGTTATACAGGGGGCTCTGGAAACACCATATATTTT. It encodes CASSYTGGSGNTIYF.